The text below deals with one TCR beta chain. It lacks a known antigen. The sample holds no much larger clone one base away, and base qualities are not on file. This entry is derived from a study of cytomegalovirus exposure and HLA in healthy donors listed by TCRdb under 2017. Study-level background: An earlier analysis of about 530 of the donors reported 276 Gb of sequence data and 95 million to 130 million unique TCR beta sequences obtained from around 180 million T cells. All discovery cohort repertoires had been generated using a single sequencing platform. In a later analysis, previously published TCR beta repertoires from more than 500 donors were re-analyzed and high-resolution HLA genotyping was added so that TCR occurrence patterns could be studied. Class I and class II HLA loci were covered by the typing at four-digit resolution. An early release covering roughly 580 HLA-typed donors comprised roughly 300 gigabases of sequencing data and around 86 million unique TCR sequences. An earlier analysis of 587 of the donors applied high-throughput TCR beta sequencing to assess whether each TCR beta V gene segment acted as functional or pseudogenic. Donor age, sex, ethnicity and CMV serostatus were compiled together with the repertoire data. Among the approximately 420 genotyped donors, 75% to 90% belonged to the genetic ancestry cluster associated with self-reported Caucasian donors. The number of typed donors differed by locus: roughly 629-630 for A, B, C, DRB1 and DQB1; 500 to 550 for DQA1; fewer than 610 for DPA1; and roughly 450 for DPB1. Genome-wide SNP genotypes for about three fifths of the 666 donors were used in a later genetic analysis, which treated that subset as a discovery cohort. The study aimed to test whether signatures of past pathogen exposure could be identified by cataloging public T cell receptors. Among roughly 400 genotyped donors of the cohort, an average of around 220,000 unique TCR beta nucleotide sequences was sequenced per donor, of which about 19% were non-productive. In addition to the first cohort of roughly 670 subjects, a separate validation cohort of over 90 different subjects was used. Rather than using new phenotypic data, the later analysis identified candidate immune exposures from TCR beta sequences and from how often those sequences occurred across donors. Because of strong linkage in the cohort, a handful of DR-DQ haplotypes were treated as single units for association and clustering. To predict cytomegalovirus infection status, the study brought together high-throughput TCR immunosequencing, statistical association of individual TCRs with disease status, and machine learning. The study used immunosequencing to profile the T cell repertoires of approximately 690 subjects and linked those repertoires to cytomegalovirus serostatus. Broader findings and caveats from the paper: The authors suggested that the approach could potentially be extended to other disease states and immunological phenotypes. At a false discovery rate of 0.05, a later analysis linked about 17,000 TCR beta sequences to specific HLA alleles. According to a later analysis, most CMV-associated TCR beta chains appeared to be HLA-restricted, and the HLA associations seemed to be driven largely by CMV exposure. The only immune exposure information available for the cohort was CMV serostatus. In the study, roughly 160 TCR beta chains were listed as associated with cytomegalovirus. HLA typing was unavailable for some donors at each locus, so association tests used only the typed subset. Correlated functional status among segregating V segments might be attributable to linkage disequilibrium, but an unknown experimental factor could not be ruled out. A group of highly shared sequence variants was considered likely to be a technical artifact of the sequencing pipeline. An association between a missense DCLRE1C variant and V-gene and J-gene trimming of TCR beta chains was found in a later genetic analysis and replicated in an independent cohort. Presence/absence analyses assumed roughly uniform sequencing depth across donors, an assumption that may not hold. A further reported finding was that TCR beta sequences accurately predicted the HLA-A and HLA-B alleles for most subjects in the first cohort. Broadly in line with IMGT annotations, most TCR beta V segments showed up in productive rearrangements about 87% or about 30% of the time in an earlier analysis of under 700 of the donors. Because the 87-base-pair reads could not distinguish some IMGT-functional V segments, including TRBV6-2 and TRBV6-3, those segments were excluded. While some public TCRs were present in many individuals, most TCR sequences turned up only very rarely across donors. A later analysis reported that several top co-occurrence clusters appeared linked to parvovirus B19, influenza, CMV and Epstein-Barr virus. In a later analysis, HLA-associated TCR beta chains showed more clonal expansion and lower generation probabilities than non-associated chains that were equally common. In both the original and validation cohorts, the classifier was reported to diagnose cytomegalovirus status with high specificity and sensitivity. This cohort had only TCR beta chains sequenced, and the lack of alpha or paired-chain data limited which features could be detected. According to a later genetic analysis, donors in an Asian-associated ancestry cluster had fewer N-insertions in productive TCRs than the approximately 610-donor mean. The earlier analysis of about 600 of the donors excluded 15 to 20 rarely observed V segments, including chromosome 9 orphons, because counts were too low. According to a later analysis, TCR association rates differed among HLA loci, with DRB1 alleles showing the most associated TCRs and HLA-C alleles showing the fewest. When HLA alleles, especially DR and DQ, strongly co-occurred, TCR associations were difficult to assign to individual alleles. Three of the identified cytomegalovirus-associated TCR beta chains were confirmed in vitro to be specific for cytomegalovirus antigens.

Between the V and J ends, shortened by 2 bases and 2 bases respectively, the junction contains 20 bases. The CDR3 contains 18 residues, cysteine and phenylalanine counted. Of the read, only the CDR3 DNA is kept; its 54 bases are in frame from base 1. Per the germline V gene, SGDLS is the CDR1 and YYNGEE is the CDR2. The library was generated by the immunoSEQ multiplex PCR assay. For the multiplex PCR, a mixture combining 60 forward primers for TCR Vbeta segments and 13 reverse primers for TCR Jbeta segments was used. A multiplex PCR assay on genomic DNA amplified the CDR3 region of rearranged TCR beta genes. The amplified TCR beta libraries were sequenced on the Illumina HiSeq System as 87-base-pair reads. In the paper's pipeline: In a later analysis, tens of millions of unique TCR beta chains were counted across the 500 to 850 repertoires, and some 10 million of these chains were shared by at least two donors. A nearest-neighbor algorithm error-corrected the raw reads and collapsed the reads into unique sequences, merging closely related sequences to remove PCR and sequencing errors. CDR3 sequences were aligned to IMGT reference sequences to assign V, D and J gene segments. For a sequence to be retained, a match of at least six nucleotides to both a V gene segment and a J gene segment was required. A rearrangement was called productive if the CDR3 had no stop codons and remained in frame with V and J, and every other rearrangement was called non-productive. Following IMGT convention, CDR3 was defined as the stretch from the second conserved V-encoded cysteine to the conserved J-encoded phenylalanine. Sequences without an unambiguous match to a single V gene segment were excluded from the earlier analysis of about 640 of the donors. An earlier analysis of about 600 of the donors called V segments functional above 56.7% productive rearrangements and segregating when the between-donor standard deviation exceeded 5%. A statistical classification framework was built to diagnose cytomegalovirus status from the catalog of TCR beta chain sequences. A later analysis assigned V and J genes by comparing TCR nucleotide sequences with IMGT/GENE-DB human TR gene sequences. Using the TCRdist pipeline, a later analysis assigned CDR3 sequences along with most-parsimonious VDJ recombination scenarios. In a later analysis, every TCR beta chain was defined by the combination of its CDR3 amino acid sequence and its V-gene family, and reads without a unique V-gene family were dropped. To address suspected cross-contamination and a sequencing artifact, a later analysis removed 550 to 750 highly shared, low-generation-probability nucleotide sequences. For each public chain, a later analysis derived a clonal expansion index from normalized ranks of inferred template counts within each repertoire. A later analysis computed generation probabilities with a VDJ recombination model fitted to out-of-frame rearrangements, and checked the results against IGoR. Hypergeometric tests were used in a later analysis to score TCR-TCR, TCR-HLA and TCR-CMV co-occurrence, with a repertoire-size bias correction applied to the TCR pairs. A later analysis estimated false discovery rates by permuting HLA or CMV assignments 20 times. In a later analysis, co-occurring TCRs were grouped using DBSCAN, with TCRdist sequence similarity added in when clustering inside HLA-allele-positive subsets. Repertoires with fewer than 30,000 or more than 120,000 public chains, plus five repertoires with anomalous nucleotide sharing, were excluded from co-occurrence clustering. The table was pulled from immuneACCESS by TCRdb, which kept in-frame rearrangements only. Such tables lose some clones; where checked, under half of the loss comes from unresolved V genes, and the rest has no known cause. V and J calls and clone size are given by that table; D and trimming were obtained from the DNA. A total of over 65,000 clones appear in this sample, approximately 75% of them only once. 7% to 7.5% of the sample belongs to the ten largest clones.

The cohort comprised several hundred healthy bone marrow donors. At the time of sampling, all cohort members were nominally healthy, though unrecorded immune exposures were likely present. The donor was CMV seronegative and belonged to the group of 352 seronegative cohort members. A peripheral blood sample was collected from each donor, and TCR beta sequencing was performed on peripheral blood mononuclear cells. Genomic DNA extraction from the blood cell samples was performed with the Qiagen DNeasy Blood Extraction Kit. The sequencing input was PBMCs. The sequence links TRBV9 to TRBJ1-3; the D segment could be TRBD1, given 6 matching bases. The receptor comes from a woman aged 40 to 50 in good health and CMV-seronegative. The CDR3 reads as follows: CASSVGLRGTQAGNTIYF. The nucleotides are TGTGCCAGCAGCGTCGGCCTTAGGGGGACCCAGGCTGGAAACACCATATATTTT.